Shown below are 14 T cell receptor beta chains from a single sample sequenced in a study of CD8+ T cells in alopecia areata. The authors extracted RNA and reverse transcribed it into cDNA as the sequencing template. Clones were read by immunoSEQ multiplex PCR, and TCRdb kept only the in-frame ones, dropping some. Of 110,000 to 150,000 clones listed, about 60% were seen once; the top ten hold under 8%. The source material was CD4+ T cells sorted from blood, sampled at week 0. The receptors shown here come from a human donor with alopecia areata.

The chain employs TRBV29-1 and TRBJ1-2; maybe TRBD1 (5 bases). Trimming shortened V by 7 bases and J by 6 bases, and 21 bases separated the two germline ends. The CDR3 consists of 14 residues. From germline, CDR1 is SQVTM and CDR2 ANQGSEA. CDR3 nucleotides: TGCAGCGCCGAACGGGGCCCGGGCGGGGATGGCTACACCTTC. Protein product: CSAERGPGGDGYTF.

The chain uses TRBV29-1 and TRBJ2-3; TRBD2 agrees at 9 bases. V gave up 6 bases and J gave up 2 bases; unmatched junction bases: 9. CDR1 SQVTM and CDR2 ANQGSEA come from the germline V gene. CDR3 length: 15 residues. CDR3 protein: CSVTLAGALTDTQYF. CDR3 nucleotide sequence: TGCAGCGTGACCTTAGCGGGGGCCCTCACAGATACGCAGTATTTT.

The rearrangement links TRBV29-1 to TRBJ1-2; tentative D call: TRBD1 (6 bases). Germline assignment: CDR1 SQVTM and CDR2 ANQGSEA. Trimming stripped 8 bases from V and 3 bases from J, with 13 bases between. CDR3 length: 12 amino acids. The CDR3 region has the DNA TGCAGCTCCCGGGGGCTCCACTATGGCTACACCTTC. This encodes CSSRGLHYGYTF.

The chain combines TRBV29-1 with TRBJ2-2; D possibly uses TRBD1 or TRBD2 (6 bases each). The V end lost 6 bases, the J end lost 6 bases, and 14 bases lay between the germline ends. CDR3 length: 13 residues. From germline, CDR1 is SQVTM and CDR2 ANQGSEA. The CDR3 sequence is CSVARGRAGELFF. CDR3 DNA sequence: TGCAGCGTCGCTCGGGGGCGAGCCGGGGAGCTGTTTTTT.

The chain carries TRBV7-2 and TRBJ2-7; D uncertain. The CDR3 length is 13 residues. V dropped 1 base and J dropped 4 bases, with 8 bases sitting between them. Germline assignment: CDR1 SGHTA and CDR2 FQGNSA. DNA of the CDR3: TGTGCCAGCAGCTTAGAGGTAGGGTACGAGCAGTACTTC. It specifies CASSLEVGYEQYF.

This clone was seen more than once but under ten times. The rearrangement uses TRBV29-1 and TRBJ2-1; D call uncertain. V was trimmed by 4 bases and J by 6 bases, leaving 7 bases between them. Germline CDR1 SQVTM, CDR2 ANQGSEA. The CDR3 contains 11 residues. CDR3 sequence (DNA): TGCAGCGTTGTTAGGGTCAATGAGCAGTTCTTC. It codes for CSVVRVNEQFF.

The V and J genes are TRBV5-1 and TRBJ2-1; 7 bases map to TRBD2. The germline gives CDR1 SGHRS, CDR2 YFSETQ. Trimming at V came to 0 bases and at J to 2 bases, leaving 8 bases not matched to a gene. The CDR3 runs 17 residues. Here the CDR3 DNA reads TGCGCCAGCAGCTTGGGTTCAAGCGGGGCCACCTACAATGAGCAGTTCTTC. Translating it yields CASSLGSSGATYNEQFF. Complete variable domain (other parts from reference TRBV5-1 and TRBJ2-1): KAGVTQTPRYLIKTRGQQVTLSCSPISGHRSVSWYQQTPGQGLQFLFEYFSETQRNKGNFPGRFSGRQFSNSRSEMNVSTLELGDSALYLCASSLGSSGATYNEQFFGPGTRLTVL.

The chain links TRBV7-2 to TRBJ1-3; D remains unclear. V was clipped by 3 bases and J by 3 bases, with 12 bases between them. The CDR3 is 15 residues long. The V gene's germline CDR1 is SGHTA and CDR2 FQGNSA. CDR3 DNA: TGTGCCAGCAGCTTTGCTCTGGGAGGTGGAAACACCATATATTTT. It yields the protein CASSFALGGGNTIYF.

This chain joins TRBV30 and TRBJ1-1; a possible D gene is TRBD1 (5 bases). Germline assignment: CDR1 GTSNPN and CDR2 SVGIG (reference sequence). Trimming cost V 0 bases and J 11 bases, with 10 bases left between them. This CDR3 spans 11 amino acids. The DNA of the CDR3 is TGTGCCTGGAGTGTTAGCGGGGGTGCTTTCTTT. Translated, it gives CAWSVSGGAFF.

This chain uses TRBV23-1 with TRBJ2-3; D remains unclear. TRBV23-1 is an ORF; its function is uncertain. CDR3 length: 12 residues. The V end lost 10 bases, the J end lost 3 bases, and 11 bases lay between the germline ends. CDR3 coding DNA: TGCGCCACCAGCTACCCAACAGATACGCAGTATTTT. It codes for CATSYPTDTQYF.

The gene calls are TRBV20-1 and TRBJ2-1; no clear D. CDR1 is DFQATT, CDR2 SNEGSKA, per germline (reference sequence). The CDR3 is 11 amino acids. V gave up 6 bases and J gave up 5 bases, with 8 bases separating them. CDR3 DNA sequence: TGCAGTGCCAGACGAAACAATGAGCAGTTCTTC. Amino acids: CSARRNNEQFF.

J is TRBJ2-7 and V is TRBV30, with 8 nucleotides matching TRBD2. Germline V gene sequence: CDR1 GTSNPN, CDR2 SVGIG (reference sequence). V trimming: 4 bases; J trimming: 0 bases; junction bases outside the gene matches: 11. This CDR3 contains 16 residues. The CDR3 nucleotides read TGTGCCTGGAATCCGGCGAGACTAGCGAGCTCCTACGAGCAGTACTTC. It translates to CAWNPARLASSYEQYF.

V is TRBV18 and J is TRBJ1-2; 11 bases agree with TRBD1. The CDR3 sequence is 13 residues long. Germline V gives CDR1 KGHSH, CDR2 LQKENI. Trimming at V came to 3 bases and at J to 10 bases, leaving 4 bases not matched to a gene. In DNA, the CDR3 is TGTGCCAGCTCACCTGGGACAGGGGGTCTCTACACCTTC. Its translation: CASSPGTGGLYTF.

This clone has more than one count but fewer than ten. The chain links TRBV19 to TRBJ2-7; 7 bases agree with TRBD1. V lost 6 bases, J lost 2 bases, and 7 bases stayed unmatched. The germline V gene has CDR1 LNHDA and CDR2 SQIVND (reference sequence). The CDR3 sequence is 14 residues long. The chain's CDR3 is CASSKGQSPYEQYF. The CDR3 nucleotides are TGTGCCAGTAGCAAGGGACAGAGCCCCTACGAGCAGTACTTC.